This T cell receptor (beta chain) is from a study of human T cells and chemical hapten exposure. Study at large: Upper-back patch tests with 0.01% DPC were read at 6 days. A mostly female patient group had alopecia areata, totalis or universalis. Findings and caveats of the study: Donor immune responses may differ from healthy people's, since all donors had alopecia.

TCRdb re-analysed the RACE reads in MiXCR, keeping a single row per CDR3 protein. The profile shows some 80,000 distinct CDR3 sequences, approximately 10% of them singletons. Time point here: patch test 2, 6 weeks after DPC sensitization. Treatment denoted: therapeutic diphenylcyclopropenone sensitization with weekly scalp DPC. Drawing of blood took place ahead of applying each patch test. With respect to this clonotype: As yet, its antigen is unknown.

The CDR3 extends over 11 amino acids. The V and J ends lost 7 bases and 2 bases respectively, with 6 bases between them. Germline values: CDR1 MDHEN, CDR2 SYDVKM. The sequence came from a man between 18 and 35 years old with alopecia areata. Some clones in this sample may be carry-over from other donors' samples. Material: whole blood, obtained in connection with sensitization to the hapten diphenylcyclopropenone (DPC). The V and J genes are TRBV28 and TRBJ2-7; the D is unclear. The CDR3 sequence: CASNRAYEQYF. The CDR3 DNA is TGTGCCAGCAATCGGGCCTACGAGCAGTACTTC.